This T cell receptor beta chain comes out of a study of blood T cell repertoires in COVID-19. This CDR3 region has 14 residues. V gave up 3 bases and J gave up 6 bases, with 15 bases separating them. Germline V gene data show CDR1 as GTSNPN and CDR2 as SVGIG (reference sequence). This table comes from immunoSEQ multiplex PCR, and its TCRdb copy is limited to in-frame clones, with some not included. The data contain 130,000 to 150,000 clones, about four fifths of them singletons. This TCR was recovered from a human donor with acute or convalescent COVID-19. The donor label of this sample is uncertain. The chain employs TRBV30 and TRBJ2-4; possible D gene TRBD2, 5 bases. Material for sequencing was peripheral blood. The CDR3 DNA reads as TGTGCCTGGAGGCCTCTGGGAGAGAGAAACATTCAGTACTTC. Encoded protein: CAWRPLGERNIQYF.